This TCR beta chain was recovered during a study of Ad26.COV2.S vaccination and SARS-CoV-2 variants. The overall study: Of the COV1001 trial arms, the Ad26.COV2.S arm included the donor. Study outcomes and limitations: Placebo recipients had lower spike-specific TCR breadth than vaccine recipients.

Repertoires were generated with immunoSEQ multiplex PCR, while TCRdb's copy carries only in-frame clones and drops some. The repertoire includes some 350,000 clones, about 85% of them detected once, and 3.3% sits in the top ten. CDR3 size: 15 residues. The J segment lost 4 bases and the V segment lost 3 bases, leaving 8 bases of the junction unmatched. As to treatment: roughly 19 received Ad26.COV2.S at low or high dose, single or two shots; 5 received placebo; per-sample allocation not given. On day 63 after the first injection, vaccine and placebo recipients gave samples. A Boston adult aged 18-55 years was the donor. Points on this clone: Its antigen is currently unknown.

The receptor was derived from a person aged 18-60 years who received the Ad26.COV2.S COVID-19 vaccine or a placebo. Source: peripheral blood, taken in a trial of Ad26.COV2.S vaccine versus placebo. The chain combines TRBV23-1 with TRBJ1-1, with 7 bases that match TRBD1. TRBV23-1 is treated as an ORF (open reading frame) with a function not yet certain. In DNA, the CDR3 is TGCGCCAGCAGTCATAGGGGGCGGTCGAGCACTGAAGCTTTCTTT. Protein sequence: CASSHRGRSSTEAFF.